This T cell receptor (beta chain) was captured in a study of regulatory T cells in long-lasting Graves disease. Study-wide findings and caveats: Favored usage of TRBV28, TRBJ1-2 and TRBJ2-5 was recorded in persistent disease. Only peripheral blood was studied, not thyroid tissue.

Described time point: persistent/refractory GD, antithyroid drugs over 5 years with positive TRAb. From PBMCs, RNA was extracted and then used to make the TCR library. A note on this clonotype: Antigen unknown. At one boundary the junction diverges from the germline segment, which might be a read error.

Germline CDR1 reads MNHGY; CDR2 reads SVAAGI. This CDR3 has 15 amino acids. iRepertoire HTBI primers and Arm-PCR of CDR3 regions built TCR beta libraries. TCRdb re-called the multiplex PCR reads with MiXCR, one entry per CDR3 protein. The table has 600,000 to 800,000 distinct CDR3 sequences, 30% seen once; the top ten hold about two fifths. The V and J genes are TRBV6-9 and TRBJ2-2, with D perhaps TRBD1 (6 bases). This receptor was identified in a female donor with Graves disease. The sample in question was peripheral blood mononuclear cells (PBMCs), obtained when the disease was refractory, from a patient treated with antithyroid drugs. CDR3 DNA sequence: TGCGCCAGCAGCGGACAGACCGCGAACACCGGGGAGCTGTTTTTT. Protein product: CASSGQTANTGELFF.